The 10 T cell receptor beta chains below were found in one sample sequenced in a study of T cells in Graves' hyperthyroidism and ophthalmopathy. Amplified TCR beta CDR3 regions derived from RNA transcripts. Primed by the HTBI set, a first-round RT-PCR was run on the TCR CDR3. TCRdb passed the multiplex PCR reads through MiXCR, listing each CDR3 protein once. In the table there are hundreds of thousands of distinct CDR3 sequences, around 13% of which are singletons. Specimen: blood. Every receptor here comes from a woman aged 45 to 65 with Graves' ophthalmopathy.

The chain couples TRBV20-1 to TRBJ2-1; TRBD1 aligns across 8 bases. Per germline, CDR1 DFQATT and CDR2 SNEGSKA (reference sequence). The length of the CDR3 is 13 residues. The ends lost 6 bases at V and 5 bases at J; junction bases unmatched: 6. The CDR3 DNA follows: TGCAGTGCCCCGGGACAGGCTGACAATGAGCAGTTCTTC. Encoded protein: CSAPGQADNEQFF.

This clonotype was seen only a few times. The chain uses TRBV19 and TRBJ1-4; 9 bases are a match to TRBD1. The CDR3 is 17 amino acids. Looked up from germline, CDR1 is LNHDA and CDR2 is SQIVND (reference sequence). J was trimmed by 8 bases and V by 6 bases; bases with no gene match: 16. The CDR3 nucleotides are TGTGCCAGTAGCCCCACCCGGGACAGGGTATCTCGAGAAAAACTGTTTTTT. Protein sequence: CASSPTRDRVSREKLFF. The whole variable domain, filled in from reference TRBV19 and TRBJ1-4, reads DGGITQSPKYLFRKEGQNVTLSCEQNLNHDAMYWYRQDPGQGLRLIYYSQIVNDFQKGDIAEGYSVSREKKESFPLTVTSAQKNPTAFYLCASSPTRDRVSREKLFFGSGTQLSVL.

This clonotype was seen repeatedly, ten times or more. The gene calls are TRBV6-2 or TRBV6-3 and TRBJ2-7; TRBD2 agrees at 10 bases. CDR1 MNHEY and CDR2 SVGEGT come from the germline V gene. J was trimmed by 2 bases and V by 8 bases; bases with no gene match: 6. The CDR3 is 14 amino acids. CDR3 sequence (DNA): TGTGCCAGCCGTGTACTAGCGGGACCCTACGAGCAGTACTTC. Protein: CASRVLAGPYEQYF.

This clonotype occurred many times. This chain connects TRBV20-1 to TRBJ2-1; D perhaps matches TRBD1 (5 bases). The CDR3 is 13 amino acids. Trimming left V 2 bases short and J 9 bases short, with 14 bases between. Germline CDR1 DFQATT, CDR2 SNEGSKA (reference sequence). CDR3 DNA: TGCAGTGCTAGATGGGGCCGTTTAGGTGAGCAGTTCTTC. Translated, it gives CSARWGRLGEQFF.

Many counts were recorded for this clonotype. The gene calls are TRBV7-9 and TRBJ1-1; maybe TRBD1 (5 bases). V was shortened by 2 bases and J by 6 bases, with 16 bases between the two germline ends. Germline assignment: CDR1 SEHNR and CDR2 FQNEAQ (reference sequence). The CDR3 length is 15 residues. CDR3 coding DNA: TGTGCCAGCAGCTTATTGAGAGAGGGGAGGGCTGAAGCTTTCTTT. Protein product: CASSLLREGRAEAFF.

The chain employs TRBV14 and TRBJ2-5, with D possibly matching TRBD1 (5 bases). Germline CDR1 and CDR2: SGHDN and FVKESK. The CDR3 is made up of 12 amino acids. V was trimmed by 0 bases and J by 12 bases, leaving 11 bases between them. The DNA of the CDR3 is TGTGCCAGCAGCCAAGAGGCAGGGTATGAGTACTTC. Its protein product is CASSQEAGYEYF.

Ten or more counts support this clonotype. The rearrangement joins TRBV28 to TRBJ2-1, with TRBD2 identical over 8 bases. Germline-derived CDR1 and CDR2 are MDHEN and SYDVKM. The CDR3 sequence is 15 residues long. The V segment lost 5 bases and the J segment 6 bases; nucleotides outside the gene matches: 9. The CDR3 coding sequence is TGTGCCAGCAGTACTCCGGGACTAGGTCTCAATGAGCAGTTCTTC. This gives the protein CASSTPGLGLNEQFF.

Remarks on this clonotype: This could be a read error, since a much larger clone is one nucleotide away. The gene calls are TRBV7-2 and TRBJ2-1; 10 bases agree with TRBD2. This CDR3 region has 14 residues. After removal of 8 bases from V and 10 bases from J, the junction contained 11 bases not matched to a gene. Germline values: CDR1 SGHTA, CDR2 FQGNSA. The CDR3 spells CASRSWLAGGEQFF. The CDR3 DNA reads as TGTGCCAGCCGGTCCTGGTTAGCGGGAGGAGAGCAGTTCTTC.

In its sample, this clonotype was seen many times. This chain links TRBV18 with TRBJ2-7, with TRBD2 matching 12 bases. Germline CDR1 and CDR2: KGHSH and LQKENI. Trimming cost V 5 bases and J 2 bases; bases outside gene matches: 10. The CDR3 is 17 amino acids. The CDR3 is CASSAGTSGHTPYEQYF. DNA of the CDR3: TGTGCCAGCTCAGCCGGGACTAGCGGGCATACTCCCTACGAGCAGTACTTC.

This clonotype was detected ten times or more. This chain connects TRBV3-1 to TRBJ1-2, with D perhaps matching TRBD1 (6 bases). Germline CDR1 and CDR2: LGHDT and YNNKEL (reference sequence). CDR3 size: 13 residues. Deletions cut 0 bases from V and 5 bases from J, with 7 bases between. The CDR3: CASSQEGAYGYTF. For the CDR3, the DNA is TGTGCCAGCAGCCAAGAGGGGGCTTATGGCTACACCTTC.